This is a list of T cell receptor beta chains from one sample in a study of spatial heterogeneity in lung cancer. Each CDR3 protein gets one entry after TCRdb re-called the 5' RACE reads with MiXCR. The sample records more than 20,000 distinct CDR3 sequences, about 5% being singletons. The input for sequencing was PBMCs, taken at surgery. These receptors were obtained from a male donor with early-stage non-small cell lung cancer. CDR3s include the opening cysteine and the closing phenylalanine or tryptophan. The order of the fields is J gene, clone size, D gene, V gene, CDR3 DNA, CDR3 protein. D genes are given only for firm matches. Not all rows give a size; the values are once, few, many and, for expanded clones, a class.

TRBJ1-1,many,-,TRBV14,TGTGCCAGCAGCCAAGGCGTAGGGCGGTTGAACACTGAAGCTTTCTTT,CASSQGVGRLNTEAFF
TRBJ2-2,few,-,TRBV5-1,TGCGCCAGCAGCTCCGGACAGCCCACCGGGGAGCTGTTTTTT,CASSSGQPTGELFF
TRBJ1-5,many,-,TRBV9,TGTGCCAGCAGCGTCGGCGGCTTAAACAATCAGCCCCAGCATTTT,CASSVGGLNNQPQHF
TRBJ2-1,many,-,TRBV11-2,TGTGCCAGCAGCTTAGCCGGACTTTCCTACAATGAGCAGTTCTTC,CASSLAGLSYNEQFF
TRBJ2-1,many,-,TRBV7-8,TGTGCCAGCAGCTTATGGGCCCTGGGCAATGAGCAGTTCTTC,CASSLWALGNEQFF
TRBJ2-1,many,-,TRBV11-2,-,CASSFWERGEQFF
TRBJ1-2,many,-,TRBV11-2,TGTGCCAGCAGCTTAGACACCCAGGGGTATGGCTACACCTTC,CASSLDTQGYGYTF
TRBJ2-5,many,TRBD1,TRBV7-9,TGTGCCAGCAGACCAACAGGGGCCGACTCCTACCAAGAGACCCAGTACTTC,CASRPTGADSYQETQYF
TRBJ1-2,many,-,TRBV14,TGTGCCAGCAGCCAAGCGGCGGATTATACCGGCTACACCTTC,CASSQAADYTGYTF
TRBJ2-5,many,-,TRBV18,TGTGCCAGCTCACCACCAAGAGATCAAGAGACCCAGTACTTC,CASSPPRDQETQYF
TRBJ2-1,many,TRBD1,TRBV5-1,TGCGCCAGCAGCTTACAGGGGGCGGAATACAATGAGCAGTTCTTC,CASSLQGAEYNEQFF
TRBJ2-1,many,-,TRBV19,TGTGCCAGTAGTATCTGGGGAGCCTACAATGAGCAGTTCTTC,CASSIWGAYNEQFF
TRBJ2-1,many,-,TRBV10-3,TGTGCCATCAGGGACCGCTACAATGAGCAGTTCTTC,CAIRDRYNEQFF
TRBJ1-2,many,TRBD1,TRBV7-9,TGTGCCAGCAGCCAAGGGGGACAGGGAGATGGCTACACCTTC,CASSQGGQGDGYTF
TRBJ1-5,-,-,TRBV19,TGTGCCAGTAGTCCGGGCCAGTCTCAGCCCCAGCATTTT,CASSPGQSQPQHF
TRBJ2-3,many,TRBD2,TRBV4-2,TGTGCCAGCAAACCGGGACTAGCGGGGGGTGATACGCAGTATTTT,CASKPGLAGGDTQYF
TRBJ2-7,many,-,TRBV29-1,TGCAGCGTTGGTGCAGCCCCCTACGAGCAGTACTTC,CSVGAAPYEQYF